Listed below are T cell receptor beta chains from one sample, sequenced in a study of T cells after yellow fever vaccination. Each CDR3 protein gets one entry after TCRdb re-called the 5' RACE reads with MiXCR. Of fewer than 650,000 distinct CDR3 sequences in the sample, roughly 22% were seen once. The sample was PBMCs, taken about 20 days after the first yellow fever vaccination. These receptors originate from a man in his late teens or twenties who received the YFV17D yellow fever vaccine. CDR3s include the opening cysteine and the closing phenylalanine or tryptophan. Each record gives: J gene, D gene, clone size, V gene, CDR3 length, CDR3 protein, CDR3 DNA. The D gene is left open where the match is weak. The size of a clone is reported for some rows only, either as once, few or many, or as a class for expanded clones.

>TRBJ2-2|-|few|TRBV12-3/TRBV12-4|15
CASRRGQTNTGELFF
TGTGCCAGCAGGCGCGGGCAGACGAACACCGGGGAGCTGTTTTTT
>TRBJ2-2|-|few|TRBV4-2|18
CASSQLGNEPSRAGELFF
TGTGCCAGCAGCCAATTAGGCAACGAGCCCTCTAGGGCCGGGGAGCTGTTTTTT
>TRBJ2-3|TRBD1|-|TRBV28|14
CASSLNRGTDTQYF
TGTGCCAGCAGTTTAAACAGGGGTACAGATACGCAGTATTTT
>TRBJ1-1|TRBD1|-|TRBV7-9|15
CASRHAEQGKSEAFF
TGTGCCAGCAGACACGCCGAACAGGGGAAATCGGAAGCTTTCTTT
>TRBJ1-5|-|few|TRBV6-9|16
CASSYSLGDPNQPQHF
TGTGCCAGCAGTTATTCGTTGGGGGACCCCAATCAGCCCCAGCATTTT
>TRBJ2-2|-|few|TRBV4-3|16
CASSQEVVANTGELFF
TGCGCCAGCAGCCAAGAAGTGGTCGCGAACACCGGGGAGCTGTTTTTT
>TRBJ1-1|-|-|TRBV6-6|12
CASSPQPTEAFF
TGTGCCAGCAGCCCCCAGCCCACTGAAGCTTTCTTT
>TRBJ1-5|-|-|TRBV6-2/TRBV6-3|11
CASSAGQPQHF
TGTGCCAGCAGTGCCGGGCAGCCCCAGCATTTT
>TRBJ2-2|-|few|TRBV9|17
CASSVGPGPAITGELFF
TGTGCCAGCAGCGTAGGACCGGGACCGGCAATCACCGGGGAGCTGTTTTTT
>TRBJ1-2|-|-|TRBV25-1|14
CASSELWDGYGYTF
TGTGCCAGCAGTGAATTGTGGGACGGCTATGGCTACACCTTC
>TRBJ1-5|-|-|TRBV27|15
CASMAVQGGNQPQHF
TGTGCCAGCATGGCGGTACAGGGAGGAAATCAGCCCCAGCATTTT
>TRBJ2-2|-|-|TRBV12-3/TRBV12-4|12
CASTLGPGELFF
TGTGCCAGCACCCTGGGTCCCGGGGAGCTGTTTTTT
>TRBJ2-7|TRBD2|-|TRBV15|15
CATSRDRGGVYEQYF
TGTGCCACCAGCAGAGATCGGGGGGGGGTCTACGAGCAGTACTTC
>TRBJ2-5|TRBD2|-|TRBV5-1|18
CASRPAFFIAGLQETQYF
TGCGCCAGCAGACCGGCGTTCTTTATAGCGGGGCTCCAAGAGACCCAGTACTTC
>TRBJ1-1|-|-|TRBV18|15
CASSPPGIYNTEAFF
TGTGCCAGCTCACCACCCGGGATCTACAACACTGAAGCTTTCTTT
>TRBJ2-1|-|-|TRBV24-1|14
CATSNPGLINEQFF
TGTGCCACCAGTAACCCGGGACTCATCAATGAGCAGTTCTTC
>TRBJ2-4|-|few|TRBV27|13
CASSFGPGPLQYF
TGTGCCAGCAGTTTTGGGCCCGGACCCCTTCAGTACTTC